The 5 T cell receptor beta chains below all came from one sample that was sequenced in a study of CD8+ T cells in alopecia areata. Investigators isolated RNA and reverse transcribed it into cDNA to act as the sequencing template. The repertoire was sequenced with immunoSEQ multiplex PCR; TCRdb's copy has only in-frame clones and lacks some. The sample contains roughly 250,000 clones, less than 80% of which appear only once. The sample in question was CD4+ T cells sorted from blood, obtained at week 0. The receptors shown here come from a human donor with alopecia areata.

The CDR3 sequence: CASSGRSGYGANVLTF. CDR3 DNA: TGTGCCAGCAGCGGTAGATCGGGGTATGGGGCCAACGTCCTGACTTTC. The chain recombines TRBV9 with TRBJ2-6, with a weak D call TRBD2 (5 bases). CDR1 SGDLS and CDR2 YYNGEE come from the germline V gene. This CDR3 has 16 residues. Between the trimmed V and J ends, which lost 3 bases and 3 bases, there was a span of 13 bases.

This clone has just one count. V and J are TRBV6-5 and TRBJ1-5; 7 bases agree with TRBD1. Germline values: CDR1 MNHEY, CDR2 SVGAGI. V shed 6 bases, J shed 6 bases, and the junction held 11 bases outside the gene matches. The CDR3 is made up of 15 amino acids. In nucleotides, the CDR3 is TGTGCCAGCAGACAAGCAGGGGGTCAGGTTCAGCCCCAGCATTTT. It translates to CASRQAGGQVQPQHF.

The CDR3 reads CASSGRDRDNSPLHF. The CDR3 DNA sequence: TGTGCCAGCAGTGGCCGGGACAGAGATAATTCACCCCTCCACTTT. This chain connects TRBV6-1 to TRBJ1-6; 7 bases agree with TRBD1. V lost 4 bases and J lost 5; bases outside the gene matches: 5. CDR3 length equals 15 residues. Germline V gives CDR1 MNHNS, CDR2 SASEGT.

Concerning this clone: This sample includes further DNA sequences coding for the same CDR3. The V gene is TRBV4-1, the J gene TRBJ2-7; no clear D gene. The germline V and J ends were trimmed by 1 base and 4 bases, with 5 bases remaining between them. This CDR3 is built from 12 residues. CDR1 is MGHRA, CDR2 YSYEKL, per germline. CDR3 amino acids: CASSQVGYEQYF. CDR3 in DNA: TGCGCCAGCAGCCAAGTTGGGTACGAGCAGTACTTC.

A few counts support this clone. The rearrangement links TRBV9 to TRBJ2-2, with unresolved D. With 7 bases removed from V and 6 bases from J, the gap between germline ends came to 10 bases. Germline assignment: CDR1 SGDLS and CDR2 YYNGEE. This CDR3 is built from 12 residues. This chain's CDR3 is CASGDKAGELFF. In DNA, the CDR3 is TGTGCCAGCGGAGATAAAGCCGGGGAGCTGTTTTTT.